Below are 24 T cell receptor beta chains sequenced from a single sample in a study of blood T cell repertoires in COVID-19. The protocol was immunoSEQ multiplex PCR, while the TCRdb copy is restricted to in-frame clones and leaves out a portion. This sample has about 210,000 clones; approximately 90% occur once, and the top ten carry around 1.2%. The sample consisted of peripheral blood. These receptors were obtained from a man between 25 and 39 years old with acute or convalescent COVID-19.

The chain joins TRBV12-3 or TRBV12-4 to TRBJ2-3, with TRBD2 as a possible D gene (5 bases). V lost 7 bases and J lost 3, with 11 bases in between. This CDR3 comprises 13 residues. As DNA, the CDR3 is TGTGCCAGCACCGAGGGTGGGACAGATACGCAGTATTTT. As protein: CASTEGGTDTQYF.

This clone was observed a handful of times. The chain has TRBV6-5 and TRBJ2-3; 7 nucleotides agree with TRBD1. The germline V gene has CDR1 MNHEY and CDR2 SVGAGI. This CDR3 region has 14 residues. V lost 7 bases to trimming and J lost 0 bases; unmatched junction nucleotides: 4. CDR3 region: CASTPGQSTDTQYF. For the CDR3, the DNA is TGTGCCAGCACTCCGGGACAGAGCACAGATACGCAGTATTTT.

This rearrangement joins TRBV5-1 to TRBJ2-7; 10 nucleotides line up with TRBD1. After removal of 5 bases from V and 4 bases from J, the junction contained 6 bases not matched to a gene. This CDR3 region has 14 residues. Germline CDR1 and CDR2: SGHRS and YFSETQ. CDR3 sequence (DNA): TGCGCCAGCAGGCCGCGGGGACAGGGGTACGAGCAGTACTTC. Its protein product is CASRPRGQGYEQYF.

This rearrangement joins TRBV27 to TRBJ2-5; 7 nucleotides line up with TRBD2. V gave up 0 bases and J gave up 5 bases; unmatched junction bases: 9. CDR1 and CDR2 from the germline V gene are MNHEY and SMNVEV (reference sequence). The CDR3 covers 16 residues. The DNA for the CDR3 is TGTGCCAGCAGTTTATCGGGGGAGGGCCTATTTGAGACCCAGTACTTC. This sequence encodes CASSLSGEGLFETQYF.

V is TRBV10-1 and J is TRBJ1-1; TRBD1 is a possible D gene (6 bases). CDR3 length equals 12 residues. Per germline, CDR1 WNHNN and CDR2 SYGVQD (reference sequence). Trimming pared 0 bases from V and 9 bases from J, leaving 8 bases between. This CDR3 reads CASSESWGQAFF. The CDR3, as DNA: TGCGCCAGCAGTGAGTCATGGGGGCAAGCTTTCTTT.

The chain uses TRBV2 and TRBJ1-3, with no clear D. The V and J ends lost 6 bases and 2 bases respectively, with 5 bases between them. The CDR3 loop spans 12 amino acids. CDR1 is SNHLY and CDR2 is FYNNEI in the germline V gene. CDR3 nucleotides: TGTGCCAGCAGGTACACTGGAAACACCATATATTTT. This translates into CASRYTGNTIYF.

The gene calls are TRBV7-6 and TRBJ1-3; 10 nucleotides match TRBD1. Per germline, CDR1 SGHVS and CDR2 FNYEAQ. This CDR3 has 16 residues. V lost 5 bases and J lost 2; bases outside the gene matches: 6. This CDR3 is CASSKHGQGAGNTIYF. Written as DNA, the CDR3 is TGTGCCAGCAGCAAGCACGGACAGGGGGCTGGAAACACCATATATTTT.

The V call is TRBV5-6, the J call TRBJ2-3; 11 bases map to TRBD2. With V trimmed by 1 base and J by 3 bases, 10 bases remained unmatched. This CDR3 spans 18 amino acids. Germline CDR1 and CDR2: SGHDT and YYEEEE. The CDR3 nucleotides read TGTGCCAGCAGCTTGAGGGGTAGCGGGGGGGCCGGGACAGATACGCAGTATTTT. It codes for CASSLRGSGGAGTDTQYF.

The rearrangement joins TRBV6-5 to TRBJ1-6; the D is unclear. The germline V gene has CDR1 MNHEY and CDR2 SVGAGI. The CDR3 consists of 13 residues. V lost 7 bases, J lost 0 bases, and 4 bases lay in between. The CDR3: CASTVSYNSPLHF. For the CDR3, the DNA is TGTGCCAGCACGGTCTCCTATAATTCACCCCTCCACTTT.

The rearrangement links TRBV7-2 to TRBJ2-5; 7 bases match TRBD1. Trimming cost V 5 bases and J 5 bases; bases outside gene matches: 8. The CDR3 loop spans 14 amino acids. Per germline, CDR1 SGHTA and CDR2 FQGNSA. The CDR3 region has the DNA TGTGCCAGCAGCGCTAGTGGCAGGGGGGAGACCCAGTACTTC. It is translated as CASSASGRGETQYF.

The genes are TRBV28 and TRBJ2-3; D gene uncertain. Germline V gene sequence: CDR1 MDHEN, CDR2 SYDVKM. This CDR3 is 13 amino acids long. V was trimmed by 7 bases and J by 8 bases, leaving 16 bases between them. CDR3 sequence (DNA): TGTGCCAGCACCTACCAAGCCGCCCGTACGCAGTATTTT. Amino acid sequence: CASTYQAARTQYF.

Only one count was recorded for this clone. The V gene is TRBV27, the J gene TRBJ2-5, with 13 positions matching TRBD2. V lost 6 bases, J lost 3 bases, and 1 base stayed unmatched. The V gene's germline CDR1 is MNHEY and CDR2 SMNVEV (reference sequence). The CDR3 is 14 residues long. CDR3 loop: CASRGLAGKETQYF. CDR3 DNA: TGTGCCAGCAGGGGACTAGCGGGGAAAGAGACCCAGTACTTC.

This clone was observed a handful of times. The chain carries TRBV11-2 and TRBJ1-1; unclear D gene. The CDR3 spans 13 residues. Between the trimmed V and J ends, which lost 1 base and 2 bases, there was a span of 5 bases. Germline lookup yields CDR1 SGHAT and CDR2 FQNNGV. The CDR3 bases are TGTGCCAGCAGCTTAGTCCATAACACTGAAGCTTTCTTT. It translates to CASSLVHNTEAFF.

This chain joins TRBV5-1 and TRBJ2-6, with 8 nucleotides matching TRBD2. J was trimmed by 6 bases and V by 4 bases; bases with no gene match: 9. Germline lookup yields CDR1 SGHRS and CDR2 YFSETQ. The CDR3 loop spans 16 amino acids. The CDR3: CASSPRGGQTANVLTF. CDR3 nucleotides: TGCGCCAGCAGCCCACGCGGGGGGCAAACGGCCAACGTCCTGACTTTC.

CDR3 region: CASSEDRAYGYTF. The CDR3 region has the DNA TGCGCCAGCAGCGAGGACAGGGCCTATGGCTACACCTTC. The chain combines TRBV5-1 with TRBJ1-2; 8 bases fit TRBD1. J lost 4 bases, V lost 4 bases, and 3 bases had no gene match. Looked up from germline, CDR1 is SGHRS and CDR2 is YFSETQ. The CDR3 contains 13 residues.

The CDR3 is CASSHGPGDGNQPQHF. The CDR3 nucleotides are TGCGCCAGCAGCCATGGACCAGGGGATGGCAATCAGCCCCAGCATTTT. The rearrangement links TRBV4-1 to TRBJ1-5; tentatively, D is TRBD1 (6 bases). The V gene lost 3 bases and the J gene lost 2 bases, with 14 bases spanning the gap. The CDR3 length is 16 residues. CDR1 is MGHRA, CDR2 YSYEKL, per germline.

This chain links TRBV5-1 with TRBJ1-2; TRBD1 matches at 7 bases. The CDR3 runs to 14 residues. Trimming took 2 bases from V and 3 from J; bases not matched to a gene: 4. Germline assignment: CDR1 SGHRS and CDR2 YFSETQ. The CDR3 sequence is CASSFTGVDYGYTF. The CDR3 DNA reads as TGCGCCAGCAGCTTTACAGGGGTTGACTATGGCTACACCTTC.

The chain carries TRBV5-1 and TRBJ2-7, with unresolved D. CDR1 is SGHRS and CDR2 is YFSETQ in the germline V gene. The V end lost 0 bases, the J end lost 0 bases, and 4 bases lay between the germline ends. This CDR3 spans 13 amino acids. CDR3 amino acids: CASSLAHSYEQYF. CDR3 DNA: TGCGCCAGCAGCTTGGCCCACTCCTACGAGCAGTACTTC.

J is TRBJ2-1 and V is TRBV7-9; 9 nucleotides line up with TRBD2. Trimming cost V 4 bases and J 10 bases; bases outside gene matches: 11. This CDR3 spans 15 amino acids. The germline V gene encodes CDR1 SEHNR and CDR2 FQNEAQ (reference sequence). CDR3 protein: CASSYFAGGPGEQFF. The CDR3, as DNA: TGTGCCAGCAGCTATTTTGCGGGAGGGCCAGGCGAGCAGTTCTTC.

This clone was seen only once. The chain employs TRBV5-1 and TRBJ2-7; 12 bases are shared with TRBD2. Germline V gene sequence: CDR1 SGHRS, CDR2 YFSETQ. The CDR3 is 15 amino acids. Trimming removed 3 bases from V and 5 bases from J; junction bases left unmatched: 6. CDR3 in amino acids: CASSSRTSGTDEQYF. The CDR3 DNA reads as TGCGCCAGCAGCTCCCGGACTAGCGGGACCGACGAGCAGTACTTC.

The J gene is TRBJ1-5, the V gene TRBV6-1; TRBD1 matches at 9 bases. The trim removed 3 bases at V and 4 bases at J, leaving 7 bases unmatched. CDR3 length: 16 residues. CDR1 is MNHNS, CDR2 SASEGT, per germline. The CDR3 reads CASSERPGQGNQPQHF. The CDR3 DNA sequence: TGTGCCAGCAGTGAGCGTCCGGGACAGGGAAATCAGCCCCAGCATTTT.

The chain couples TRBV19 to TRBJ1-1; D is undetermined. Trimming stripped 8 bases from V and 6 bases from J, with 13 bases between. CDR1 and CDR2 (germline): LNHDA, SQIVND (reference sequence). CDR3 length equals 12 residues. The CDR3 DNA sequence: TGTGCCAGTGGCCGTCGGGAGGCTGAAGCTTTCTTT. This gives the protein CASGRREAEAFF.

The sample holds a few counts of this clone. The rearrangement joins TRBV18 to TRBJ1-2; 7 bases line up with TRBD1. Germline values: CDR1 KGHSH, CDR2 LQKENI. The CDR3 runs 14 residues. Unmatched junction bases numbered 7, after V lost 2 bases and J lost 7 bases. The CDR3 DNA reads TGTGCCAGCTCACCAATGAACAGGGGCGCTGGCTACACCTTC. Encoded protein: CASSPMNRGAGYTF.

This sequence joins TRBV27 and TRBJ2-7; unclear D gene. The V gene lost 0 bases and the J gene lost 3 bases, with 12 bases spanning the gap. The CDR3 contains 15 residues. Looked up from germline, CDR1 is MNHEY and CDR2 is SMNVEV (reference sequence). The CDR3 sequence: CASSLSRKRFYEQYF. CDR3 sequence (DNA): TGTGCCAGCAGTTTATCTCGTAAGAGATTCTACGAGCAGTACTTC.